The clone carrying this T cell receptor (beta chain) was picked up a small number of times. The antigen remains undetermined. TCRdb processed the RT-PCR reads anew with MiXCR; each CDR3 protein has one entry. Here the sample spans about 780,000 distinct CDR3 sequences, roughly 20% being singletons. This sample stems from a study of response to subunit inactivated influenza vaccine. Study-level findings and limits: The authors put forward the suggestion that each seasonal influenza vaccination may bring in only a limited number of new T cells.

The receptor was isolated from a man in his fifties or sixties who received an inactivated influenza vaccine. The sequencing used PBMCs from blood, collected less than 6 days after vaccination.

The CDR3 loop reads CASSQLGQMYGYTF. In DNA, the CDR3 is TGCGCCAGCAGCCAATTAGGACAGATGTATGGCTACACCTTC. This rearrangement joins TRBV4-1 to TRBJ1-2; the D gene is possibly TRBD1 (6 bases). The CDR3 consists of 14 residues. Looked up from germline, CDR1 is MGHRA and CDR2 is YSYEKL. Trimming took 2 bases from V and 5 from J, leaving 12 bases between them.